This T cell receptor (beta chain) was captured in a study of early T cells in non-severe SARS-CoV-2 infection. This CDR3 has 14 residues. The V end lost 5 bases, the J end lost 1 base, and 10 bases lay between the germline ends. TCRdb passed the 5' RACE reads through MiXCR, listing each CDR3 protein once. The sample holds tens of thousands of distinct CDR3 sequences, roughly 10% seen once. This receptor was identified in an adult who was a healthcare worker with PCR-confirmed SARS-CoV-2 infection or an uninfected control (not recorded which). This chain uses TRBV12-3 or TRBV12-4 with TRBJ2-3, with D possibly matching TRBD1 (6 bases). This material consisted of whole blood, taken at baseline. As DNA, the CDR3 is TGTGCCAGCAGTCAGGACAGAGGCACAGATACGCAGTATTTT. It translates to CASSQDRGTDTQYF.